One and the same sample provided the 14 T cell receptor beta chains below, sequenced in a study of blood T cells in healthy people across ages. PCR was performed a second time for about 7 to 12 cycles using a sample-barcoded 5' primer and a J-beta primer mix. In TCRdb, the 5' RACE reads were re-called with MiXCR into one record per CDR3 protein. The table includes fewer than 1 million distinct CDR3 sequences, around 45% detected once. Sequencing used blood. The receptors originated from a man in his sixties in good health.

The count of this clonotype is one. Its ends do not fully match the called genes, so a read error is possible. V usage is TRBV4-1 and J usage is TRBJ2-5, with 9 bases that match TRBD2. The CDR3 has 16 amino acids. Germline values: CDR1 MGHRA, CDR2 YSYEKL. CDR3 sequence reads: CASSQGVAGVQETRYF. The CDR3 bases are TGCGCCAGCAGCCAAGGGGTAGCGGGGGTGCAAGAGACCCGGTACTTC.

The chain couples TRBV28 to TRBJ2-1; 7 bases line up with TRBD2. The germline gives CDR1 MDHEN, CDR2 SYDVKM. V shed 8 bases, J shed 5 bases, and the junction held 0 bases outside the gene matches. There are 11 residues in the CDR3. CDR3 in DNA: TGTGCCAGCGGACTAGACAATGAGCAGTTCTTC. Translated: CASGLDNEQFF.

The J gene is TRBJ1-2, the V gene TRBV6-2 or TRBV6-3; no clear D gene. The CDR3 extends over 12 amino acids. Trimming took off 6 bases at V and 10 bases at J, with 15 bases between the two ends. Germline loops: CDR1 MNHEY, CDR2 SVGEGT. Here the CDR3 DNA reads TGTGCCAGCAGGGACCGGACTGACGCCTACACCTTC. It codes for CASRDRTDAYTF.

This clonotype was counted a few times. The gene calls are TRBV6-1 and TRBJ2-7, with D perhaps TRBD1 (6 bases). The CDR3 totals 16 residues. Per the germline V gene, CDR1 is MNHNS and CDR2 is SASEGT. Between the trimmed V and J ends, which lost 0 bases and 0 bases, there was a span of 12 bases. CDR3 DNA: TGTGCCAGCAGTGAAGCTACAGGGTGGAACTCCTACGAGCAGTACTTC. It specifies CASSEATGWNSYEQYF.

The CDR3 region is CASSRDVPEQYF. CDR3 DNA sequence: TGTGCCAGCAGCCGCGACGTACCCGAGCAGTACTTC. V gene TRBV7-2 combines with J gene TRBJ2-7, with D unresolved. Germline assignment: CDR1 SGHTA and CDR2 FQGNSA. This CDR3 is 12 amino acids long. V lost 5 bases and J 6 bases, leaving 11 bases between the germline ends.

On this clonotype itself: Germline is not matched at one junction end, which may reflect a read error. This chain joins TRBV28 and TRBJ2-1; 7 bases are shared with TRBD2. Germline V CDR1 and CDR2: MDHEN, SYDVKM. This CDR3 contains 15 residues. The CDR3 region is CASSSRTSVDNEQFF. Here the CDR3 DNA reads TGTGCCAGTAGTTCCCGGACTAGTGTCGACAATGAGCAGTTCTTC. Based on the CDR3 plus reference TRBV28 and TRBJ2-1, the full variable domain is DVKVTQSSRYLVKRTGEKVFLECVQDMDHENMFWYRQDPGLGLRLIYFSYDVKMKEKGDIPEGYSVSREKKERFSLILESASTNQTSMYLCASSSRTSVDNEQFFGPGTRLTVL.

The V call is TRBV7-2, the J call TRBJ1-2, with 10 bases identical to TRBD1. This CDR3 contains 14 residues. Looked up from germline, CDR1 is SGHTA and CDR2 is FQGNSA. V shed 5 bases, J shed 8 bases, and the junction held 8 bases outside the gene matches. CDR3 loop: CASSTRDRGKGYTF. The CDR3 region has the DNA TGTGCCAGCAGCACCCGGGACAGGGGAAAGGGCTACACCTTC.

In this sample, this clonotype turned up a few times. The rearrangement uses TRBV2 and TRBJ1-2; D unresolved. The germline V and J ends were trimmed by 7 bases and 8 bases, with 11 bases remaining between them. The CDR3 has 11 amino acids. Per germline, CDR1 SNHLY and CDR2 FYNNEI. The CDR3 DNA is TGTGCCAGCATGGCAGCATACGGCTACACCTTC. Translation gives CASMAAYGYTF.

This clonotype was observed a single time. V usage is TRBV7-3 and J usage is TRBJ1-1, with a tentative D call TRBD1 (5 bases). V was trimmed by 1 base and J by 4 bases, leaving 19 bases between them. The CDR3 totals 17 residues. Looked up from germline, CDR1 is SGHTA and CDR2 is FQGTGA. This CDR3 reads CASSLNPPGLGLTEAFF. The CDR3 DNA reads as TGTGCCAGCAGCTTAAACCCCCCGGGACTAGGCCTCACTGAAGCTTTCTTT.

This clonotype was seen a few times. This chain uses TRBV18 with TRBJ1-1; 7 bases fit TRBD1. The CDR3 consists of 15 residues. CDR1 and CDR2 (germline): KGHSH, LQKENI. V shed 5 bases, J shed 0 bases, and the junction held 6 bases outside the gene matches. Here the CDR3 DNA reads TGTGCCAGCTCAGCACAGGGGTCTGTGAACACTGAAGCTTTCTTT. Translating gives CASSAQGSVNTEAFF.

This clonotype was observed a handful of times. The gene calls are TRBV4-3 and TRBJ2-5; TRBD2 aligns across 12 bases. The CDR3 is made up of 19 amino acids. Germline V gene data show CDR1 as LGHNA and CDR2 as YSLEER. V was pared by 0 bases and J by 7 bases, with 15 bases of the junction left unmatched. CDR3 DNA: TGCGCCAGCAGCCAAGATCTGCTAGCGGGGGGGAGATCACCCGGGACCCAGTACTTC. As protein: CASSQDLLAGGRSPGTQYF.

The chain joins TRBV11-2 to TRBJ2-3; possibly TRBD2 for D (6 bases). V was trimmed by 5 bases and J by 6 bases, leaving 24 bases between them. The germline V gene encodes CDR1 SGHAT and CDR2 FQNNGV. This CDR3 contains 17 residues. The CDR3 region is CASSPSGETRPMDTQYF. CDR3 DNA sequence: TGTGCCAGCAGCCCTTCGGGGGAGACTCGCCCCATGGATACGCAGTATTTT.

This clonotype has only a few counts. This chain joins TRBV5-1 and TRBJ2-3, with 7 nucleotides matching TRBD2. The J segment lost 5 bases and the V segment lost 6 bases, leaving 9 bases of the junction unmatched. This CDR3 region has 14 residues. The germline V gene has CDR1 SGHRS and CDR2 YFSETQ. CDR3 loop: CASIPSGGGDTQYF. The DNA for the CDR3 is TGCGCCAGCATTCCTAGCGGCGGCGGAGATACGCAGTATTTT.

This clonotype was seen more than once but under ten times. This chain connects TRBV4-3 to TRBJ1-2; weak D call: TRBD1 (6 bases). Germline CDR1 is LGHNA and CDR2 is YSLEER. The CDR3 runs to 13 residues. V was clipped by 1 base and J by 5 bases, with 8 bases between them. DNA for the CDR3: TGCGCCAGCAGCCAAGCCCAGGGGTATGGCTACACCTTC. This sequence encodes CASSQAQGYGYTF.